The entry that follows covers one TCR beta chain sequence. Its antigen remains unknown. This entry comes from a study of CD8+ T cells in alopecia areata. Overall study findings and caveats: Sequences from scalp samples also cover resident alphabeta T cells of normal skin. Higher clonality and more expanded CD8+ clones appeared in lesional than normal scalp.

Sequencing relied on a cDNA template that was reverse transcribed from extracted RNA. TCRdb's copy holds only in-frame clones and misses some; the assay was immunoSEQ multiplex PCR. The sample gives roughly 250,000 clones, 65% to 70% of which show up once; around 1.2% is in the top ten. The CDR3 is made up of 14 amino acids. V lost 4 bases and J lost 3, with 11 bases in between. The V gene's germline CDR1 is SGHRS and CDR2 YFSETQ. This clonotype originated in a human donor with alopecia areata. The chain links TRBV5-1 to TRBJ2-1; D is unresolved. This sample comprised CD4+ T cells sorted from blood, obtained at week 0. CDR3 in DNA: TGCGCCAGCAGCGATGAAGGGTTCTACAATGAGCAGTTCTTC. Amino acids: CASSDEGFYNEQFF.